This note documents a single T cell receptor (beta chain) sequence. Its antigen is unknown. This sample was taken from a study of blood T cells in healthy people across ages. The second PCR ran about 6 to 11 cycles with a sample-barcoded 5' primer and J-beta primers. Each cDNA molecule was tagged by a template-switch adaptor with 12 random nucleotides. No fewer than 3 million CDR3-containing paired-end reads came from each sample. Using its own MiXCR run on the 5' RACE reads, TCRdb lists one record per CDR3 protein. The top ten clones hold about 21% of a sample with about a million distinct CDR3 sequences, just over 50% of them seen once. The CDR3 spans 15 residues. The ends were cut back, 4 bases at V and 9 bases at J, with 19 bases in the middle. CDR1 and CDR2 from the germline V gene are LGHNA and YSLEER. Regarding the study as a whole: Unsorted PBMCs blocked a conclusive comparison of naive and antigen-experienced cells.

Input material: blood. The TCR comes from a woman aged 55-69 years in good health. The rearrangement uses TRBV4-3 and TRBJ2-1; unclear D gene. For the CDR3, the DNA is TGCGCCAGCAGCCGCAATACGGGTATCGTCGGTGAGCAGTTCTTC. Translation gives CASSRNTGIVGEQFF.